This T cell receptor beta chain stems from a study of shared clonotypes between healthy human individuals. Overall study: The donor pool was made up of a couple of women and three men aged 18 to 49.

The table came from immunoSEQ multiplex PCR; TCRdb's copy has only in-frame clones and leaves some out. The profile covers more than 2 million clones, with 95% appearing a single time and around 0.13% taken by the ten largest. Memory CD4+ cells were the fraction left after CD45RA+ naive selection. About this clone: In the same sample, other DNA sequences code for this CDR3.

Material: naive CD4+ T cells sorted from blood. Subset here: CD45RA+ positively selected. The clonotype was recovered from a man in his late teens or twenties in good health.

CDR3 DNA: TGTGCCAGCTCACCAACAGGGGAGTTGAACACTGAAGCTTTCTTT. Translation: CASSPTGELNTEAFF. J is TRBJ1-1 and V is TRBV18; 7 nucleotides agree with TRBD1. CDR1 and CDR2 (germline): KGHSH, LQKENI. The CDR3 sequence is 15 residues long. The V gene end was trimmed by 2 bases and the J gene end by 0 bases; junction bases not matched to a gene: 3.